These T cell receptor beta chains were read from a single sample in a study of blood T cell repertoires in COVID-19. Sequencing was performed with immunoSEQ multiplex PCR; in TCRdb, only in-frame clones are kept and a portion is missing. Of about 64,000 clones listed, 80% to 90% are singletons. Sequencing was performed on peripheral blood. Every receptor here comes from a woman aged 55-69 years with acute or convalescent COVID-19. Both conserved end residues are part of each CDR3. D genes are given only for firm matches. Some rows mark clone size as missing; the rest say once, few, many or name a class of expanded clone.

size: .
length: 14
D: .
J: TRBJ1-1
V: TRBV5-1
DNA: TGCGCCAGCAGCTCCCTGGAGGTAGGCTCTGAAGCTTTCTTT
CDR3: CASSSLEVGSEAFF

size: .
length: 12
D: .
J: TRBJ2-7
V: TRBV6-5
DNA: TGTGCCAGCGGGGCGCGTTCCTACGAGCAGTACTTC
CDR3: CASGARSYEQYF

size: once
length: 14
D: .
J: TRBJ1-2
V: TRBV5-4
DNA: TGTGCCAGCAGCTCCCGTGGGGGGGGCGCAGGCTACACCTTC
CDR3: CASSSRGGGAGYTF

size: .
length: 15
D: .
J: TRBJ2-2
V: TRBV7-9
DNA: TGTGCCAGCAGCTTAGGGTCGGGTTTTACCGGGGAGCTGTTTTTT
CDR3: CASSLGSGFTGELFF

size: .
length: 14
D: .
J: TRBJ1-6
V: TRBV6-2/TRBV6-3
DNA: TGTGCCAGCAGTTACGACAGGTCCAATTCACCCCTCCACTTT
CDR3: CASSYDRSNSPLHF

size: .
length: 14
D: TRBD1
J: TRBJ1-6
V: TRBV6-5
DNA: TGTGCCAGCAGTCAGACAGGGACCAATTCACCCCTCCACTTT
CDR3: CASSQTGTNSPLHF

size: .
length: 14
D: .
J: TRBJ1-3
V: TRBV6-5
DNA: TGTGCCAGCAGGGCAGGGGACTCTGGAAACACCATATATTTT
CDR3: CASRAGDSGNTIYF

size: few
length: 15
D: TRBD1
J: TRBJ1-1
V: TRBV7-8
DNA: TGTGCCAGCAGCCGGACCCGACAGGGGAACACTGAAGCTTTCTTT
CDR3: CASSRTRQGNTEAFF

size: .
length: 13
D: .
J: TRBJ2-2
V: TRBV24-1
DNA: TGTGCCACCGGGCAGCCGAACACCGGGGAGCTGTTTTTT
CDR3: CATGQPNTGELFF

size: .
length: 14
D: .
J: TRBJ1-1
V: TRBV5-1
DNA: TGCGCCAGCAGCCTGCCGGGGGGAAGCACTGAAGCTTTCTTT
CDR3: CASSLPGGSTEAFF

size: .
length: 15
D: .
J: TRBJ1-3
V: TRBV19
DNA: TGTGCCAGTAGTTCACCGAGAGGCATCGGAAACACCATATATTTT
CDR3: CASSSPRGIGNTIYF

size: once
length: 16
D: .
J: TRBJ1-3
V: TRBV5-6
DNA: TGTGCCAGCAGCTTGGCGGCGCGGGACTCTGGAAACACCATATATTTT
CDR3: CASSLAARDSGNTIYF

size: .
length: 15
D: TRBD1
J: TRBJ1-1
V: TRBV5-1
DNA: TGCGCCAGCAGCCCGGGACAGCTCCAGAACACTGAAGCTTTCTTT
CDR3: CASSPGQLQNTEAFF

size: .
length: 16
D: TRBD2
J: TRBJ2-3
V: TRBV4-2
DNA: TGTGCCAGCAGCCAAGATTGGGCGGGGGGGACAGATACGCAGTATTTT
CDR3: CASSQDWAGGTDTQYF

size: .
length: 19
D: TRBD2
J: TRBJ2-3
V: TRBV19
DNA: TGTGCCAGTAGTATTCTCCCCCGACTAGCGGGGGGGCCTGAAGATACGCAGTATTTT
CDR3: CASSILPRLAGGPEDTQYF

size: .
length: 13
D: TRBD1
J: TRBJ2-7
V: TRBV18
DNA: TGTGCCAGCTCACCACAGAGGACAGGGGATCAGTACTTC
CDR3: CASSPQRTGDQYF

size: .
length: 14
D: .
J: TRBJ1-1
V: TRBV5-1
DNA: TGCGCCAGCAGCTTTGGAGGTTTGAACACTGAAGCTTTCTTT
CDR3: CASSFGGLNTEAFF

size: .
length: 13
D: .
J: TRBJ2-3
V: TRBV25-1
DNA: TGTGCCAGCAGTGACTCGAGGAGAGATACGCAGTATTTT
CDR3: CASSDSRRDTQYF

size: .
length: 16
D: TRBD2
J: TRBJ2-1
V: TRBV5-1
DNA: TGCGCCAGCAGCTTTAAGGGACTAGCGGGGGACAATGAGCAGTTCTTC
CDR3: CASSFKGLAGDNEQFF

size: .
length: 16
D: TRBD2
J: TRBJ2-1
V: TRBV11-2
DNA: TGTGCCAGCAGCTTAGATGCACTAGCGCCATACAATGAGCAGTTCTTC
CDR3: CASSLDALAPYNEQFF

size: .
length: 16
D: .
J: TRBJ1-1
V: TRBV2
DNA: TGTGCCAGCATTGGAGGCTTGGGCACGGCGAGGACGAAAGCTTTCTTT
CDR3: CASIGGLGTARTKAFF

size: .
length: 11
D: .
J: TRBJ2-7
V: TRBV30
DNA: TGTGCCTGGGGCACATCGGAGGAGCAGTACTTC
CDR3: CAWGTSEEQYF

size: .
length: 14
D: .
J: TRBJ1-6
V: TRBV2
DNA: TGTGCCAGCAGACAGGACCCCTATAATTCACCCCTCCACTTT
CDR3: CASRQDPYNSPLHF

size: .
length: 13
D: .
J: TRBJ2-3
V: TRBV6-6
DNA: TGTGCCAGCAGTTACCCACCCCCGGAGGCGCAGTATTTT
CDR3: CASSYPPPEAQYF

size: once
length: 15
D: .
J: TRBJ1-5
V: TRBV9
DNA: TGTGCCAGCAGCGTAAGTGGGCTTAGCAATCAGCCCCAGCATTTT
CDR3: CASSVSGLSNQPQHF

size: .
length: 16
D: .
J: TRBJ2-5
V: TRBV6-5
DNA: TGTGCCAGCAGTTACGCGCCAACCCATCAACAAGAGACCCAGTACTTC
CDR3: CASSYAPTHQQETQYF

size: .
length: 16
D: .
J: TRBJ1-3
V: TRBV5-6
DNA: TGTGCCAGCAGCTTTTGGTCGGGAAACTCTGGAAACACCATATATTTT
CDR3: CASSFWSGNSGNTIYF

size: once
length: 17
D: .
J: TRBJ2-3
V: TRBV7-6
DNA: TGTGCCAGCAGCTCCCGCCAGGGGGGATCTAGCACAGATACGCAGTATTTT
CDR3: CASSSRQGGSSTDTQYF

size: once
length: 13
D: .
J: TRBJ1-5
V: TRBV19
DNA: TGTGCCAGTAGTGGCGGGGTCCGTCAGCCCCAGCATTTT
CDR3: CASSGGVRQPQHF

size: .
length: 19
D: TRBD1
J: TRBJ2-6
V: TRBV7-9
DNA: TGTGCCAGCAGCCGTCCCGGGACAGGGTTGGGTTCTGGGGCCAACGTCCTGACTTTC
CDR3: CASSRPGTGLGSGANVLTF

size: once
length: 17
D: .
J: TRBJ1-6
V: TRBV5-1
DNA: TGCGCCAGCAGCTTGGTTGGGTGGAGCTCCTATAATTCACCCCTCCACTTT
CDR3: CASSLVGWSSYNSPLHF

size: once
length: 14
D: .
J: TRBJ1-2
V: TRBV5-1
DNA: TGCGCCAGCAGCTTAGGCGGACGGGAGTATGGCTACACCTTC
CDR3: CASSLGGREYGYTF